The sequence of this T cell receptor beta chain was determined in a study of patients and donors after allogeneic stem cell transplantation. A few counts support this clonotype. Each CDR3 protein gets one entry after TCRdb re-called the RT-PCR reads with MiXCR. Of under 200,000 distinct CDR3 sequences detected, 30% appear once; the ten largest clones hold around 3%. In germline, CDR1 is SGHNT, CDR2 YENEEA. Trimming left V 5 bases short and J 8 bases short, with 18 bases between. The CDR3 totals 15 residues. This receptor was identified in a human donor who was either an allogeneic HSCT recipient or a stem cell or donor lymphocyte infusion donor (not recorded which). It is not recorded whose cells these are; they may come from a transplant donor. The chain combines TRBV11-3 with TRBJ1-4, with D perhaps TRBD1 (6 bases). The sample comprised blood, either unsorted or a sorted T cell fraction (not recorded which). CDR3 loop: CASSPLTTGREKLFF. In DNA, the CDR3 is TGTGCCAGCAGCCCTCTCACCACAGGGAGGGAAAAACTGTTTTTT.